The rows below give T cell receptor beta chains drawn from one sample of a study of Graves' ophthalmopathy and Graves' hyperthyroidism. TCRdb reanalysed the multiplex PCR reads using MiXCR and keeps one entry per CDR3 protein. In the table there are hundreds of thousands of distinct CDR3 sequences, roughly 15% of which are singletons. The sequenced sample consisted of peripheral blood. The receptors here all came from a woman aged 18-30 years with stable Graves' hyperthyroidism. The CDR3 runs from the conserved cysteine through the conserved F or W. Fields, in order: V gene, D gene, CDR3 length, clone size, J gene, CDR3 protein, CDR3 DNA. D genes are given only for firm matches. Size is stated for part of the rows, as once, few or many counts, or as a class when the clone is expanded.

TRBV19	.	17	many	TRBJ1-3	CASSLPIGASSGNTIYF	TGTGCCAGTAGCCTACCGATCGGCGCCAGCTCTGGAAACACCATATATTTT
TRBV12-3/TRBV12-4	TRBD1	15	many	TRBJ2-2	CASSVGQGGTGELFF	TGTGCCAGCAGTGTGGGACAGGGGGGGACCGGGGAGCTGTTTTTT
TRBV12-3/TRBV12-4	TRBD1	14	many	TRBJ1-6	CASSSRQGGSPLHF	TGTGCCAGCAGTTCCCGACAGGGTGGCTCACCCCTCCACTTT
TRBV18	.	14	few	TRBJ1-4	CASSPAGMREKLFF	TGTGCCAGCTCACCAGCAGGGATGCGTGAAAAACTGTTTTTT
TRBV12-5	.	15	many	TRBJ1-2	CASGLGLISNYGYTF	TGTGCTAGTGGTTTGGGTCTGATTTCTAACTATGGCTACACCTTC
TRBV19	.	14	medium-sized	TRBJ1-5	CASSITGYNQPQHF	TGTGCCAGTAGTATAACGGGGTACAATCAGCCCCAGCATTTT
TRBV3-1	TRBD1	18	few	TRBJ2-2	CASSPNLRQGIDTGELFF	TGTGCCAGCAGCCCAAACCTCCGACAGGGGATAGACACCGGGGAGCTGTTTTTT
TRBV5-1	.	13	many	TRBJ1-2	CASSSDGRYGYTF	TGCGCCAGCAGCTCGGACGGCCGCTATGGCTACACCTTC
TRBV12-3/TRBV12-4	.	15	many	TRBJ2-6	CASSFEGAGANVLTF	TGTGCCAGCAGTTTCGAGGGGGCTGGGGCCAACGTCCTGACTTTC
TRBV6-2/TRBV6-3	.	15	.	TRBJ1-2	CASILAGVHNYGYTF	TGTGCCAGCATCCTTGCGGGGGTGCATAACTATGGTTACACCTTC
TRBV4-1	.	15	many	TRBJ1-1	CASSSKDREGTEAFF	TGCGCCAGCAGCTCTAAGGACAGAGAGGGCACTGAAGCTTTCTTT
TRBV7-9	TRBD1	15	.	TRBJ2-7	CASSESGTGTYEQYF	TGTGCCAGCAGTGAATCCGGGACAGGGACCTACGAGCAGTACTTC
TRBV7-2	TRBD2	16	.	TRBJ2-3	CASSSAGTSGGDTQYF	TGTGCCAGCAGCAGCGCCGGGACTAGCGGGGGGGATACGCAGTATTTT
TRBV6-2/TRBV6-3	.	16	.	TRBJ2-2	CASSYLGHQNTGELFF	TGTGCCAGCAGTTACCTGGGGCACCAGAACACCGGGGAGCTGTTTTTT
TRBV7-2	.	14	.	TRBJ2-7	CASSFTQGGYEQYF	TGTGCCAGCAGCTTTACCCAGGGCGGCTACGAGCAGTACTTC
TRBV6-2/TRBV6-3	.	12	many	TRBJ1-1	CASQDSNTEAFF	TGTGCCAGCCAAGACTCGAACACTGAAGCTTTCTTT
TRBV20-1	.	11	many	TRBJ1-2	CSARRRDTGTF	TGCAGTGCTAGAAGGCGGGACACCGGCACCTTC
TRBV18	.	13	many	TRBJ1-2	CASSPGTINGYTF	TGTGCCAGCTCACCCGGGACAATTAATGGCTACACCTTC
TRBV14	.	15	.	TRBJ2-7	CASSPLQAGYYEQYF	TGTGCCAGCAGCCCCCTCCAGGCAGGGTATTACGAGCAGTACTTC
TRBV29-1	TRBD1	15	many	TRBJ1-2	CSVEDPLQGIKGYTF	TGCAGCGTTGAAGACCCTTTACAGGGGATTAAAGGCTACACCTTC
TRBV20-1	TRBD1	14	many	TRBJ1-2	CSARYRGSGYDYTF	TGCAGTGCTAGATACAGGGGAAGTGGCTATGACTACACCTTC
TRBV6-4	TRBD1	14	many	TRBJ2-2	CASSDGQGAGELFF	TGTGCCAGCAGTGACGGACAGGGGGCCGGGGAGCTGTTTTTT
TRBV20-1	.	14	many	TRBJ1-2	CSARDPPDLYGYTF	TGCAGTGCTAGAGATCCGCCCGACCTCTATGGCTACACCTTC
TRBV7-3	TRBD2	19	.	TRBJ2-5	CASSLIASGVPWGGKTQYF	TGTGCCAGCAGCTTAATCGCTAGCGGGGTGCCCTGGGGGGGGAAGACCCAGTACTTC
TRBV5-1	TRBD1	16	few	TRBJ1-5	CASSLGDRGGNQPQHF	TGCGCCAGCAGCTTGGGGGACAGGGGAGGCAATCAGCCCCAGCATTTT
TRBV28	.	13	many	TRBJ2-7	CASSLTDTYEQYF	TGTGCCAGCAGTCTGACTGATACCTACGAGCAGTACTTC
TRBV19	.	12	.	TRBJ1-5	CASSILDQPQHF	TGTGCCAGTAGTATCTTGGATCAGCCCCAGCATTTT
TRBV4-1	.	13	few	TRBJ2-5	CASSAERLETQYF	TGCGCCAGCAGCGCCGAGCGGTTAGAGACCCAGTACTTC
TRBV2	TRBD1	14	many	TRBJ1-2	CASSETGGSYGYTF	TGTGCCAGCAGTGAGACAGGGGGGAGCTATGGCTACACCTTC
TRBV7-2	.	13	few	TRBJ1-1	CASTETGALEAFF	TGTGCCAGCACCGAGACCGGGGCCCTTGAAGCTTTCTTT
TRBV7-2	.	15	many	TRBJ2-7	CASSLEHDTSYEQYF	TGTGCCAGCAGCTTAGAACACGACACTTCCTACGAGCAGTACTTC
TRBV18	TRBD1	15	few	TRBJ1-2	CASSRQGTADYGYTF	TGTGCCAGCTCGCGACAGGGGACGGCTGACTATGGCTACACCTTC
TRBV19	.	13	many	TRBJ2-4	CASSIADRNIQYF	TGTGCCAGTAGTATAGCAGACAGAAACATTCAGTACTTC
TRBV4-1	.	15	many	TRBJ1-1	CASSPPSDGNTEAFF	TGCGCCAGCAGCCCGCCATCGGACGGAAACACTGAAGCTTTCTTT